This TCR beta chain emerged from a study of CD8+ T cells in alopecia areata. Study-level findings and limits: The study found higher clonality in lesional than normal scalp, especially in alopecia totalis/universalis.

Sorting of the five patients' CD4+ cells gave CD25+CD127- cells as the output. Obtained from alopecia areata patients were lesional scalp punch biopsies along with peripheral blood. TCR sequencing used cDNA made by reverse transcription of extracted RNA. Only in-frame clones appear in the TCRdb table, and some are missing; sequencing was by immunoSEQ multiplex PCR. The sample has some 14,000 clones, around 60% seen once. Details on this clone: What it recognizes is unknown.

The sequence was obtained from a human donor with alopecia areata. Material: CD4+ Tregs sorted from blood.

The CDR3 protein is CASSRQIASGRAIEQFF. Here the CDR3 DNA reads TGTGCCAGCAGCAGACAGATCGCTAGCGGGAGGGCCATTGAGCAGTTCTTC. The V and J genes are TRBV7-2 and TRBJ2-1; 12 nucleotides line up with TRBD2. The CDR3 runs 17 residues. Germline assignment: CDR1 SGHTA and CDR2 FQGNSA. V lost 5 bases to trimming and J lost 9 bases; unmatched junction nucleotides: 14.